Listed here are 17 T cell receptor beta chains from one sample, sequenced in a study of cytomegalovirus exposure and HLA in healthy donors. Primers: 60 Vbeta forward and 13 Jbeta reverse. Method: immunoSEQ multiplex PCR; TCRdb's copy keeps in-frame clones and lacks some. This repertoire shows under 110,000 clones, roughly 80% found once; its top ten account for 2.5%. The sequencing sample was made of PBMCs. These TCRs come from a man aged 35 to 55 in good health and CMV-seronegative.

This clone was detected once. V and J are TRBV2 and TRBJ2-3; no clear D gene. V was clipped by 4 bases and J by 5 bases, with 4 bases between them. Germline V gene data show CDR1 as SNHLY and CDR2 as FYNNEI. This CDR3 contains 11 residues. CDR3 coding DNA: TGTGCCAGCAGTGTTCTAGATACGCAGTATTTT. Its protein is CASSVLDTQYF.

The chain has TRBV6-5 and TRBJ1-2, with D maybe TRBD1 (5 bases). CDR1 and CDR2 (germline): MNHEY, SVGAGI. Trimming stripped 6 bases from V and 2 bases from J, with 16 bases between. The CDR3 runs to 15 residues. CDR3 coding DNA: TGTGCCAGCAGCTTAGGAGGGACGGGGAACTATGGCTACACCTTC. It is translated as CASSLGGTGNYGYTF.

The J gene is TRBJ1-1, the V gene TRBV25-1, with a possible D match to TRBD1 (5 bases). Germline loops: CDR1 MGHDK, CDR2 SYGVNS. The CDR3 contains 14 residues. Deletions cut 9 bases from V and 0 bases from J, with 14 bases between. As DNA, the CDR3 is TGTGCCAGTCAGGGCCGGGTCATGAACACTGAAGCTTTCTTT. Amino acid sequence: CASQGRVMNTEAFF.

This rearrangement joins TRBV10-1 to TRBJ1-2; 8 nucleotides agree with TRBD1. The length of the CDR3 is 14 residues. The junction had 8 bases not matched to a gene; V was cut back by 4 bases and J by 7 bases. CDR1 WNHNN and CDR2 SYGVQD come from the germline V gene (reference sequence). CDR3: CASSASTGAGGYTF. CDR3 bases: TGCGCCAGCAGTGCCTCGACAGGGGCCGGTGGCTACACCTTC.

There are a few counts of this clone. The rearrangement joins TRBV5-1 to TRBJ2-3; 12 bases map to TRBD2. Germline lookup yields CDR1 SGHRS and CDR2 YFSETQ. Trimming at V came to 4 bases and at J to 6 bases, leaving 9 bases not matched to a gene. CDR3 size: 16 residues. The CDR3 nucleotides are TGCGCCAGCAGCCCGGGACTAGCGGGCCTTGGGGATACGCAGTATTTT. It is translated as CASSPGLAGLGDTQYF.

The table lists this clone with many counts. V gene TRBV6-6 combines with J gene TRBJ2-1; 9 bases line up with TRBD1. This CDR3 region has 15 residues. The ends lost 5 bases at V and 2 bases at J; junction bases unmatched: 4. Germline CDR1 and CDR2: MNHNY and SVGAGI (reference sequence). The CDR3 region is CASSERQGAYNEQFF. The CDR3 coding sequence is TGTGCCAGCAGTGAGAGACAGGGGGCCTACAATGAGCAGTTCTTC.

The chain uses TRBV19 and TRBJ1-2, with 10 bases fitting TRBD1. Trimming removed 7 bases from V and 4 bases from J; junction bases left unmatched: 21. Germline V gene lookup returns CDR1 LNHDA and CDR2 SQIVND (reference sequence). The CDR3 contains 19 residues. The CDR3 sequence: CASTHSMGSRDRGAYGYTF. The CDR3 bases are TGTGCCAGTACGCACTCGATGGGATCCCGGGACAGGGGCGCCTATGGCTACACCTTC.

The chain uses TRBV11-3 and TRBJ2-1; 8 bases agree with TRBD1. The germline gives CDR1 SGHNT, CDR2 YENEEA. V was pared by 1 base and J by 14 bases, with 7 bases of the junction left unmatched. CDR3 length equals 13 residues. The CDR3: CASSLAADRDKFF. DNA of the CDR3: TGTGCCAGCAGCTTAGCAGCGGACAGGGACAAGTTCTTC.

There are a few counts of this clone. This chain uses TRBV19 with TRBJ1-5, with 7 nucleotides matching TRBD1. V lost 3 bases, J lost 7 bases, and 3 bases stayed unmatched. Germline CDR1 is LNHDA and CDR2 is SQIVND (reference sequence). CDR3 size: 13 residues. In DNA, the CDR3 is TGTGCCAGTAGTATCAGGGGGGAGCAGCCCCAGCATTTT. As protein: CASSIRGEQPQHF. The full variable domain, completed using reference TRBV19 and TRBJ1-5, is DGGITQSPKYLFRKEGQNVTLSCEQNLNHDAMYWYRQDPGQGLRLIYYSQIVNDFQKGDIAEGYSVSREKKESFPLTVTSAQKNPTAFYLCASSIRGEQPQHFGDGTRLSIL.

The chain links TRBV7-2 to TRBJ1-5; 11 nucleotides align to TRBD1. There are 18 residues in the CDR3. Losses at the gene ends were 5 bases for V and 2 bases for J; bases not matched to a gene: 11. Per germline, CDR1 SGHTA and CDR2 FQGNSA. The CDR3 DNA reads TGTGCCAGCAGCGGACAGGGGGCGACGACAAGCGGCAATCAGCCCCAGCATTTT. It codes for CASSGQGATTSGNQPQHF.

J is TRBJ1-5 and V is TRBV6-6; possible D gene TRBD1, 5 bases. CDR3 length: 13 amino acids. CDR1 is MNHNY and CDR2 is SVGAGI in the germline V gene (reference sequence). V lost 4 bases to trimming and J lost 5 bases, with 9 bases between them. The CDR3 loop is CASSWGRDQPQHF. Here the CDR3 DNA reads TGTGCCAGCAGTTGGGGCCGCGATCAGCCCCAGCATTTT.

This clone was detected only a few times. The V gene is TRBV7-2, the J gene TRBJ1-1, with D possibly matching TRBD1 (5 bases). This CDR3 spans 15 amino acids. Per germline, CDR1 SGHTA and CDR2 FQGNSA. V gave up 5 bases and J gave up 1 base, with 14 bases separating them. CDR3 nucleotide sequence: TGTGCCAGCAGCCCCGGGGGGTTTGGGAACACTGAAGCTTTCTTT. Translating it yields CASSPGGFGNTEAFF. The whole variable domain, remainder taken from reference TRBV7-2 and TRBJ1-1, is GAGVSQSPSNKVTEKGKDVELRCDPISGHTALYWYRQSLGQGLEFLIYFQGNSAPDKSGLPSDRFSAERTGGSVSTLTIQRTQQEDSAVYLCASSPGGFGNTEAFFGQGTRLTVV.

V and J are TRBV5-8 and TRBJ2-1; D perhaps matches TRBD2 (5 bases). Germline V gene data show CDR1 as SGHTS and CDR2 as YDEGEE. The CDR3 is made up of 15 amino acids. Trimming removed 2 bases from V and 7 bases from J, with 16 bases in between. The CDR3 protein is CASSLIRGLGNEQFF. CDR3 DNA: TGTGCCAGCAGCTTAATCCGGGGATTGGGAAATGAGCAGTTCTTC.

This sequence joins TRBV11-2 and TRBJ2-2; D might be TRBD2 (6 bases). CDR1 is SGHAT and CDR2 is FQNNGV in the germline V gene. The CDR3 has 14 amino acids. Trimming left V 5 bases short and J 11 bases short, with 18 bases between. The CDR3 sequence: CASSTGTQLSELFF. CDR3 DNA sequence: TGTGCCAGCAGCACCGGGACTCAACTCTCAGAGCTGTTTTTT.

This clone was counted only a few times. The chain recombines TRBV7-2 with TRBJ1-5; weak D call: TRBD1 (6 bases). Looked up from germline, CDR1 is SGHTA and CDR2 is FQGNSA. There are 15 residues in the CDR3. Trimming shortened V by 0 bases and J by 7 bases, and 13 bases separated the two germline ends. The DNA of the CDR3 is TGTGCCAGCAGCTTAGCTGGGGGGGCAGGGCAGCCCCAGCATTTT. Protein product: CASSLAGGAGQPQHF.

CDR3 sequence: CSVARTVPNTEAFF. The CDR3 DNA follows: TGCAGCGTTGCCCGGACAGTTCCGAACACTGAAGCTTTCTTT. This chain joins TRBV29-1 and TRBJ1-1; D is possibly TRBD1 (6 bases). CDR3 size: 14 residues. The V gene lost 4 bases and the J gene lost 1 base, with 13 bases spanning the gap. Germline CDR1 is SQVTM and CDR2 is ANQGSEA.

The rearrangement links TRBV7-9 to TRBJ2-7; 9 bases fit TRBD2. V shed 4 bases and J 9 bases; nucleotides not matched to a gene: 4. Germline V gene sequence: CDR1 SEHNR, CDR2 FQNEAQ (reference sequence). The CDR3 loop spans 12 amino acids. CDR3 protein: CASSSSGAWQYF. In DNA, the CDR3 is TGTGCCAGCAGCTCTAGCGGGGCCTGGCAGTACTTC.